The rows below give T cell receptor beta chains drawn from one sample of a study of blood T cell repertoires in COVID-19. Here immunoSEQ multiplex PCR was the method, and the copy in TCRdb shows in-frame clones only, minus some. The sample yields some 170,000 clones, roughly 93% seen once. Sample: peripheral blood. The receptors shown here come from a woman aged 60-75 years with COVID-19, enrolled during active disease. Both conserved end residues are part of each CDR3. D genes are given only for firm matches. Only part of the rows carry a size: once, few, many, or a class if the clone is expanded.

>TRBJ1-1|-|-|TRBV4-1
CASSQEGGAGSIMNTEAFF
TGCGCCAGCAGCCAAGAAGGTGGCGCGGGGTCGATCATGAACACTGAAGCTTTCTTT
>TRBJ1-2|TRBD1|-|TRBV2
CASREAGTAYGYTF
TGTGCCAGCAGAGAAGCCGGGACAGCCTATGGCTACACCTTC
>TRBJ1-6|TRBD1|-|TRBV27
CASTWTGVNSPLHF
TGTGCCAGCACCTGGACAGGGGTGAATTCACCCCTCCACTTT
>TRBJ2-2|TRBD2|once|TRBV27
CASSGGGSAGELFF
TGTGCCAGCAGTGGGGGGGGATCGGCCGGGGAGCTGTTTTTT
>TRBJ2-1|TRBD1|-|TRBV19
CASRDRTGSSYNEQFF
TGTGCCAGTAGGGACCGGACAGGGAGCTCCTACAATGAGCAGTTCTTC
>TRBJ1-1|-|-|TRBV6-5
CASRTTGGTEAFF
TGTGCCAGCAGAACTACAGGTGGCACTGAAGCTTTCTTT
>TRBJ1-5|-|-|TRBV10-3
CAIRNGRDQPQHF
TGTGCCATCAGGAATGGCAGGGATCAGCCCCAGCATTTT
>TRBJ1-1|TRBD1|-|TRBV5-1
CASSLAGSPLGTAMNTEAFF
TGCGCCAGCAGCTTGGCCGGGTCGCCCCTCGGGACAGCTATGAACACTGAAGCTTTCTTT
>TRBJ1-1|TRBD1|-|TRBV9
CASSAGTGGASAEAFF
TGTGCCAGCAGCGCCGGGACAGGGGGCGCGAGCGCTGAAGCTTTCTTT
>TRBJ1-2|TRBD1|-|TRBV4-1
CASSQATGGGYTF
TGCGCCAGCAGCCAAGCCACAGGGGGTGGCTACACCTTC
>TRBJ1-1|-|-|TRBV4-2
CASSQATALNTEAFF
TGTGCCAGCAGCCAAGCGACAGCATTGAACACTGAAGCTTTCTTT
>TRBJ1-4|-|-|TRBV4-2
CASSQGPGRSPTNEKLFF
TGTGCCAGCAGCCAAGGGCCAGGGAGGTCCCCAACTAATGAAAAACTGTTTTTT
>TRBJ1-5|TRBD1|-|TRBV19
CASSRDRRSNQPQHF
TGTGCCAGTAGTCGGGACAGGCGTAGCAATCAGCCCCAGCATTTT
>TRBJ1-2|TRBD1|-|TRBV5-6
CASSIPGTDYGYTF
TGTGCCAGCAGCATCCCCGGGACAGACTATGGCTACACCTTC
>TRBJ2-2|-|many|TRBV7-6
CASSFQYTGELFF
TGTGCCAGCAGCTTTCAATACACCGGGGAGCTGTTTTTT
>TRBJ1-2|-|-|TRBV6-5
CGVRGQDLGYTF
TGTGGGGTCAGAGGGCAGGACCTGGGCTACACCTTC
>TRBJ2-7|TRBD1|-|TRBV19
CATPGQGLHEQYF
TGTGCCACCCCGGGACAGGGCCTACACGAGCAGTACTTC
>TRBJ1-2|TRBD1|-|TRBV6-2/TRBV6-3
CASSRTGTFYGYTF
TGTGCCAGCAGCCGGACAGGGACTTTCTATGGCTACACCTTC
>TRBJ1-5|-|-|TRBV6-1
CASSEAGGYRNQPQHF
TGTGCCAGCAGTGAAGCGGGAGGGTACCGGAATCAGCCCCAGCATTTT
>TRBJ1-3|TRBD1|-|TRBV6-1
CASSEGQGARSTGNTIYF
TGTGCCAGCAGTGAGGGACAGGGGGCACGCTCAACTGGAAACACCATATATTTT
>TRBJ1-2|TRBD1|-|TRBV19
CASAVLQGAGYGYTF
TGTGCCAGTGCCGTGTTACAGGGGGCAGGGTATGGCTACACCTTC
>TRBJ2-2|-|-|TRBV5-4
CASSLGRASTGELFF
TGTGCCAGCAGCTTAGGGAGAGCCAGCACCGGGGAGCTGTTTTTT
>TRBJ2-1|TRBD2|-|TRBV27
CASSSRRGRAFYNEQFF
TGTGCCAGCAGTTCGCGCCGGGGGAGGGCCTTTTACAATGAGCAGTTCTTC
>TRBJ1-1|TRBD1|-|TRBV5-1
CASSWGQMDTEAFF
TGCGCCAGCAGCTGGGGACAGATGGACACTGAAGCTTTCTTT
>TRBJ2-5|TRBD1|-|TRBV7-2
CASSQDRGQGETQYF
TGTGCCAGCAGCCAGGACAGGGGGCAGGGAGAGACCCAGTACTTC
>TRBJ2-7|-|-|TRBV5-4
CASSKRRDGSYEQYF
TGTGCCAGCTCTAAGCGGCGGGACGGATCCTACGAGCAGTACTTC
>TRBJ1-2|TRBD1|-|TRBV2
CARQQGPSGYTF
TGTGCCAGACAACAGGGGCCGAGCGGCTACACCTTC
>TRBJ1-1|TRBD1|-|TRBV7-2
CASSLTGVPRMNTEAFF
TGTGCCAGCAGCTTAACAGGGGTCCCCCGTATGAACACTGAAGCTTTCTTT